One and the same sample provided the 26 T cell receptor beta chains below, sequenced in a study of cytomegalovirus exposure and HLA in healthy donors. The PCR had 60 Vbeta and 13 Jbeta primers. TCRdb keeps only in-frame clones here, not all; method: immunoSEQ multiplex PCR. The table lists approximately 220,000 clones, 82% of them singletons, with approximately 6% in the top ten. Sequencing was performed on PBMCs. These receptor sequences come from a man aged 35-49 years in good health and CMV-seropositive.

The chain combines TRBV7-9 with TRBJ2-1; the match to TRBD2 covers 8 bases. Germline trimming cut 1 base from V and 4 bases from J; bases unmatched to any gene: 3. Per germline, CDR1 SEHNR and CDR2 FQNEAQ (reference sequence). The CDR3 has 15 amino acids. CDR3 region: CASSLGAGVYNEQFF. CDR3 bases: TGTGCCAGCAGCTTAGGAGCGGGAGTTTACAATGAGCAGTTCTTC.

Regarding this clone: Other DNA sequences in this sample translate to the same CDR3. The chain links TRBV18 to TRBJ2-5, with 7 bases aligning to TRBD2. The CDR3 has 13 amino acids. Germline lookup yields CDR1 KGHSH and CDR2 LQKENI. The V segment lost 3 bases and the J segment 3 bases; nucleotides outside the gene matches: 1. The CDR3 DNA sequence: TGTGCCAGCTCACCCGGACTAGAAGAGACCCAGTACTTC. Translating gives CASSPGLEETQYF.

A word on this clone: One junction end disagrees with the germline gene, perhaps due to a read error. The V gene is TRBV28, the J gene TRBJ2-1; TRBD2 aligns across 13 bases. Germline V CDR1 and CDR2: MDHEN, SYDVKM. The CDR3 has 14 residues. In nucleotides, the CDR3 is TGTGCCAGCCGTTTTCGGACTAGCGGGAGTGGGCAGTTCTTC. Translated, it gives CASRFRTSGSGQFF.

The chain links TRBV29-1 to TRBJ2-2; D is possibly TRBD2 (5 bases). The CDR3 spans 15 residues. CDR1 is SQVTM and CDR2 is ANQGSEA in the germline V gene. V was pared by 7 bases and J by 0 bases, with 15 bases between. The CDR3 spells CSARGPGSNTGELFF. The CDR3 DNA sequence: TGCAGCGCCCGCGGGCCGGGGTCGAACACCGGGGAGCTGTTTTTT.

V and J are TRBV2 and TRBJ2-1; the D gene is possibly TRBD1 (6 bases). Germline V gene data show CDR1 as SNHLY and CDR2 as FYNNEI. There are 15 residues in the CDR3. The ends were cut back, 6 bases at V and 7 bases at J, with 19 bases in the middle. DNA for the CDR3: TGTGCCAGCAGGCGGACAGACCCCTTCCTAAATGAGCAGTTCTTC. This translates into CASRRTDPFLNEQFF.

The chain employs TRBV6-1 and TRBJ1-1; TRBD1 might be the D (6 bases). Germline V gene lookup returns CDR1 MNHNS and CDR2 SASEGT. The CDR3 covers 15 residues. Trimming stripped 7 bases from V and 4 bases from J, with 19 bases between. The CDR3 reads CASIRGGGRGTEAFF. In DNA, the CDR3 is TGTGCCAGCATAAGGGGCGGGGGCAGGGGCACTGAAGCTTTCTTT.

The rearrangement links TRBV18 to TRBJ2-2; TRBD2 matches 7 bases. The junction had 1 base not matched to a gene; V was cut back by 2 bases and J by 1 base. Per the germline V gene, CDR1 is KGHSH and CDR2 is LQKENI. The CDR3 is made up of 15 amino acids. The DNA of the CDR3 is TGTGCCAGCTCACCATCTAGCGGGAACACCGGGGAGCTGTTTTTT. This codes for CASSPSSGNTGELFF.

This rearrangement joins TRBV2 to TRBJ1-1; 10 bases agree with TRBD1. V shed 1 base and J 8 bases; nucleotides not matched to a gene: 10. Germline loops: CDR1 SNHLY, CDR2 FYNNEI. This CDR3 contains 16 residues. For the CDR3, the DNA is TGTGCCAGCAGTGAAGACTGGACAGGGGGTGGGCCCGAAGCTTTCTTT. It encodes CASSEDWTGGGPEAFF. Drawing the rest from reference TRBV2 and TRBJ1-1, the complete variable domain is EPEVTQTPSHQVTQMGQEVILRCVPISNHLYFYWYRQILGQKVEFLVSFYNNEISEKSEIFDDQFSVERPDGSNFTLKIRSTKLEDSAMYFCASSEDWTGGGPEAFFGQGTRLTVV.

The chain is built from TRBV5-6 and TRBJ2-5, with 8 nucleotides matching TRBD1. The V gene's germline CDR1 is SGHDT and CDR2 YYEEEE. J was trimmed by 4 bases and V by 5 bases; bases with no gene match: 4. The CDR3 is made up of 13 amino acids. The CDR3 bases are TGTGCCAGCAGGATTGACAGGGGAGAGACCCAGTACTTC. Its translation is CASRIDRGETQYF.

The chain carries TRBV25-1 and TRBJ2-5; D gene uncertain. The CDR3 is 11 residues long. Germline V CDR1 and CDR2: MGHDK, SYGVNS. V was shortened by 7 bases and J by 6 bases, with 9 bases between the two germline ends. The CDR3 DNA reads TGTGCCAGCAAAAGAGTTCAGACCCAGTACTTC. Its protein product is CASKRVQTQYF.

The V and J genes are TRBV11-2 and TRBJ2-7; 8 bases align to TRBD2. The CDR3 is made up of 13 amino acids. The ends lost 7 bases at V and 1 base at J; junction bases unmatched: 3. Per germline, CDR1 SGHAT and CDR2 FQNNGV. DNA of the CDR3: TGTGCCAGCACAGGCGGGGGGTCCTACGAGCAGTACTTC. As protein: CASTGGGSYEQYF.

The gene calls are TRBV7-9 and TRBJ1-1; D unresolved. Germline assignment: CDR1 SEHNR and CDR2 FQNEAQ (reference sequence). There are 15 residues in the CDR3. Trimming cost V 0 bases and J 4 bases, with 12 bases left between them. CDR3 nucleotide sequence: TGTGCCAGCAGCTTAGCCGCGGGCAGAGGCACTGAAGCTTTCTTT. Protein: CASSLAAGRGTEAFF.

V gene TRBV27 combines with J gene TRBJ1-2; 8 bases match TRBD1. Trimming took 6 bases from V and 7 from J; bases not matched to a gene: 7. Germline loops: CDR1 MNHEY, CDR2 SMNVEV (reference sequence). The CDR3 covers 13 residues. The CDR3: CASRRTGNLGYTF. As DNA, the CDR3 is TGTGCCAGCAGAAGGACAGGGAATCTTGGCTACACCTTC.

This clone was seen a single time. V is TRBV5-4 and J is TRBJ2-2, with TRBD2 matching 11 bases. Germline V CDR1 and CDR2: SGHNT, YYREEE (reference sequence). The CDR3 has 16 residues. J lost 5 bases, V lost 1 base, and 4 bases had no gene match. The CDR3 bases are TGTGCCAGCAGCTTGAAACTAGCGGGAGATACCGGGGAGCTGTTTTTT. It translates to CASSLKLAGDTGELFF.

V is TRBV5-1 and J is TRBJ2-7; D gene unclear. This CDR3 is built from 14 residues. Germline CDR1 SGHRS, CDR2 YFSETQ. Trimming took off 0 bases at V and 2 bases at J, with 9 bases between the two ends. In DNA form, the CDR3 reads TGCGCCAGCAGCTTGGACAGCCAAACCTACGAGCAGTACTTC. It specifies CASSLDSQTYEQYF.

The table lists this clone with a count of one. The chain recombines TRBV6-5 with TRBJ2-1; TRBD2 agrees at 12 bases. The CDR3 covers 14 residues. V gave up 8 bases and J gave up 8 bases; unmatched junction bases: 7. CDR1 is MNHEY, CDR2 SVGAGI, per germline. The CDR3 DNA reads as TGTGCCAGCCCACTAGCGGGAGGTTATCATGAGCAGTTCTTC. It yields the protein CASPLAGGYHEQFF.

V gene TRBV7-9 combines with J gene TRBJ2-7; tentative D call: TRBD1 (8 bases). The germline V gene has CDR1 SEHNR and CDR2 FQNEAQ (reference sequence). Trimming pared 2 bases from V and 6 bases from J, leaving 14 bases between. This CDR3 spans 14 amino acids. The CDR3 protein is CASSLNRGGSEQYV. The CDR3, as DNA: TGTGCCAGCAGCTTAAACAGGGGGGGGAGCGAGCAGTACGTC.

V and J are TRBV11-3 and TRBJ2-3; D possibly corresponds to TRBD2 (6 bases). This CDR3 contains 14 residues. Germline CDR1 reads SGHNT; CDR2 reads YENEEA. V was clipped by 1 base and J by 4 bases, with 9 bases between them. CDR3 region: CASSLGSGADTQYF. The CDR3 region has the DNA TGTGCCAGCAGCTTAGGATCGGGGGCAGATACGCAGTATTTT.

The CDR3 coding sequence is TGTGCCAGCAGCTTAAACACGTATGCGGTTGAAGCTTTCTTT. This translates into CASSLNTYAVEAFF. The chain has TRBV7-9 and TRBJ1-1; no definite D call. The CDR3 is 14 amino acids. V was cut by 2 bases and J by 7 bases, with 14 bases left in between. The germline CDR1 and CDR2 sequences are SEHNR and FQNEAQ (reference sequence).

The CDR3 here is CASSYTPGQGNTEAFF. The CDR3 DNA reads as TGTGCCAGCAGTTACACCCCGGGACAGGGGAACACTGAAGCTTTCTTT. This chain joins TRBV6-5 and TRBJ1-1; 9 bases agree with TRBD1. From germline, CDR1 is MNHEY and CDR2 SVGAGI. This CDR3 has 16 amino acids. V shed 2 bases, J shed 1 base, and the junction held 5 bases outside the gene matches.

The chain recombines TRBV19 with TRBJ2-1, with TRBD2 matching over 10 bases. This CDR3 comprises 16 residues. V was pared by 0 bases and J by 9 bases, with 8 bases of the junction left unmatched. Germline CDR1 is LNHDA and CDR2 is SQIVND (reference sequence). CDR3 bases: TGTGCCAGTAGTATAGACTTAGCGGGGGGTCTTGGTGAGCAGTTCTTC. Protein product: CASSIDLAGGLGEQFF.

Here the CDR3 DNA reads TGCGCCAGCAGCTTGGCTGGAGGTAGCGGGGTAGCCAAAAACATTCAGTACTTC. The encoded protein is CASSLAGGSGVAKNIQYF. J is TRBJ2-4 and V is TRBV5-1; TRBD2 matches 8 bases. The CDR3 length is 18 residues. V lost 0 bases and J lost 0; bases outside the gene matches: 8. Germline V CDR1 and CDR2: SGHRS, YFSETQ. Full variable domain (outside the CDR3, taken from reference TRBV5-1 and TRBJ2-4): KAGVTQTPRYLIKTRGQQVTLSCSPISGHRSVSWYQQTPGQGLQFLFEYFSETQRNKGNFPGRFSGRQFSNSRSEMNVSTLELGDSALYLCASSLAGGSGVAKNIQYFGAGTRLSVL.

The chain uses TRBV7-9 and TRBJ1-5; the D gene is possibly TRBD1 (6 bases). CDR3 length equals 15 residues. V lost 5 bases to trimming and J lost 2 bases, with 13 bases between them. Germline CDR1 and CDR2: SEHNR and FQNEAQ (reference sequence). In DNA form, the CDR3 reads TGTGCCAGCAGCCCACAGGGAGTAGGCAATCAGCCCCAGCATTTT. This gives the protein CASSPQGVGNQPQHF.

This clone was seen only a few times. V usage is TRBV10-3 and J usage is TRBJ2-1, with 9 bases that match TRBD2. Trimming cost V 8 bases and J 8 bases; bases outside gene matches: 10. This CDR3 has 14 amino acids. The germline gives CDR1 ENHRY, CDR2 SYGVKD. Here the CDR3 DNA reads TGTGCCATCCGTGGGGCGGGAGGGCCCCATGAGCAGTTCTTC. This translates into CAIRGAGGPHEQFF.

V gene TRBV29-1 combines with J gene TRBJ2-1; possible D gene TRBD2, 6 bases. The CDR3 length is 15 residues. V lost 2 bases to trimming and J lost 5 bases, with 16 bases between them. CDR1 SQVTM and CDR2 ANQGSEA come from the germline V gene. For the CDR3, the DNA is TGCAGCGTTGAAACTAGCTTTTCCTACAACAATGAGCAGTTCTTC. It encodes CSVETSFSYNNEQFF.

The chain links TRBV11-2 to TRBJ1-1; D remains unclear. The V gene's germline CDR1 is SGHAT and CDR2 FQNNGV. Deletions cut 5 bases from V and 1 base from J, with 8 bases between. The CDR3 length is 13 residues. CDR3 residues: CASSLWQNTEAFF. The CDR3, as DNA: TGTGCCAGCAGCCTTTGGCAGAACACTGAAGCTTTCTTT. The whole variable domain, filled in from reference TRBV11-2 and TRBJ1-1, reads EAGVAQSPRYKIIEKRQSVAFWCNPISGHATLYWYQQILGQGPKLLIQFQNNGVVDDSQLPKDRFSAERLKGVDSTLKIQPAKLEDSAVYLCASSLWQNTEAFFGQGTRLTVV.